The rows below give T cell receptor beta chains drawn from one sample of a study of molecular identifiers for immune sequencing clone quantification. TCRdb passed the PCR reads through MiXCR, listing each CDR3 protein once. The sample has 300,000 to 400,000 distinct CDR3 sequences, roughly a quarter seen once; the top ten hold 0.65% to 0.95%. The sequencing input was naive CD8+ T cells from blood, with Jurkat cell RNA spiked in. The source is a human donor in good health. Some libraries in this study had Jurkat cell RNA spiked in. Both conserved end residues are part of each CDR3. The order of the fields is CDR3 protein, CDR3 length, V gene.

cdr3_aa: CASSWGTTAAFF
cdr3_length: 12
v_call: TRBV12-3/TRBV12-4

cdr3_aa: CSKKTPIGNEQFF
cdr3_length: 13
v_call: TRBV29-1

cdr3_aa: CASSFTDRVYNEQFF
cdr3_length: 15
v_call: TRBV7-9

cdr3_aa: CASSTGGGTEAFF
cdr3_length: 13
v_call: TRBV9

cdr3_aa: CASSPDPHLDLAFF
cdr3_length: 14
v_call: TRBV7-9

cdr3_aa: CASIPRDTQYF
cdr3_length: 11
v_call: TRBV27

cdr3_aa: CASSLWDALQSGANVLTF
cdr3_length: 18
v_call: TRBV5-4

cdr3_aa: CASSSSAGDNSFYSNQPQHF
cdr3_length: 20
v_call: TRBV7-9

cdr3_aa: CASSPGTGQETQYF
cdr3_length: 14
v_call: TRBV9

cdr3_aa: CASSYRPLNTEAFF
cdr3_length: 14
v_call: TRBV6-2/TRBV6-3

cdr3_aa: CASSHVSPGPGQETQYF
cdr3_length: 17
v_call: TRBV3-1

cdr3_aa: CASSYVEGFYEQYF
cdr3_length: 14
v_call: TRBV6-2/TRBV6-3

cdr3_aa: CASSQDLASGTYEQYF
cdr3_length: 16
v_call: TRBV4-3

cdr3_aa: CASSLIPDPKTTDTQYF
cdr3_length: 17
v_call: TRBV13

cdr3_aa: CSVSTKRESGETQYF
cdr3_length: 15
v_call: TRBV29-1

cdr3_aa: CSAAGTPYEQYF
cdr3_length: 12
v_call: TRBV20-1

cdr3_aa: CASSSDSYADTQYF
cdr3_length: 14
v_call: TRBV5-1

cdr3_aa: CASSLQPQGMNTEAFF
cdr3_length: 16
v_call: TRBV7-6

cdr3_aa: CAWRDRLLTTPSTDTQYF
cdr3_length: 18
v_call: TRBV30

cdr3_aa: CASSHPTGGFTDTQYF
cdr3_length: 16
v_call: TRBV7-9

cdr3_aa: CSARDPSGAVTDTQYF
cdr3_length: 16
v_call: TRBV20-1

cdr3_aa: CAQKSGQRNEQFF
cdr3_length: 13
v_call: TRBV30

cdr3_aa: CASSLARGRGNEQFF
cdr3_length: 15
v_call: TRBV27

cdr3_aa: CATEEGSGEAFF
cdr3_length: 12
v_call: TRBV24-1

cdr3_aa: CATSAYNNEQFF
cdr3_length: 12
v_call: TRBV24-1

cdr3_aa: CASSPQGSPEYEQYF
cdr3_length: 15
v_call: TRBV4-3

cdr3_aa: CASSQDFGHLNTEAFF
cdr3_length: 16
v_call: TRBV14

cdr3_aa: CASSQSGSSYEQYF
cdr3_length: 14
v_call: TRBV5-6

cdr3_aa: CASSPVAPTYEQYF
cdr3_length: 14
v_call: TRBV12-3/TRBV12-4

cdr3_aa: CASSVTGDRYPPQVNF
cdr3_length: 16
v_call: TRBV12-3/TRBV12-4

cdr3_aa: CASSYSRGTSRQEQFF
cdr3_length: 16
v_call: TRBV6-5

cdr3_aa: CASSRSPGLAFDEQYF
cdr3_length: 16
v_call: TRBV9

cdr3_aa: CASSPRRGEQFF
cdr3_length: 12
v_call: TRBV2

cdr3_aa: CASSYRSKSSYNEQFF
cdr3_length: 16
v_call: TRBV6-5

cdr3_aa: CSARGHPPLTDTQYF
cdr3_length: 15
v_call: TRBV20-1

cdr3_aa: CASSFDLGGLNTGELFF
cdr3_length: 17
v_call: TRBV5-1

cdr3_aa: CASSPPGQGGYGYTF
cdr3_length: 15
v_call: TRBV18

cdr3_aa: CASGPRWGVRDTQYF
cdr3_length: 15
v_call: TRBV7-9

cdr3_aa: CASSSAPADTEAFF
cdr3_length: 14
v_call: TRBV4-1

cdr3_aa: CASSFRQGEEEKLFF
cdr3_length: 15
v_call: TRBV7-9

cdr3_aa: CASSIYYVELDTEAFF
cdr3_length: 16
v_call: TRBV19

cdr3_aa: CSVSFWTYSSGNTIYF
cdr3_length: 16
v_call: TRBV29-1

cdr3_aa: CASSVGAGVPEQYF
cdr3_length: 14
v_call: TRBV9

cdr3_aa: CASSQEGGYPYEQYF
cdr3_length: 15
v_call: TRBV4-1

cdr3_aa: CASSLMSGGVTDTQYF
cdr3_length: 16
v_call: TRBV7-9

cdr3_aa: CASSQDNTGELNNEQFF
cdr3_length: 17
v_call: TRBV4-1

cdr3_aa: CASSLFGGNYGYTF
cdr3_length: 14
v_call: TRBV11-2

cdr3_aa: CASSLASGVLNEQFF
cdr3_length: 15
v_call: TRBV5-1

cdr3_aa: CASSPPLETEAFF
cdr3_length: 13
v_call: TRBV7-9

cdr3_aa: CSVEVARGPIYF
cdr3_length: 12
v_call: TRBV29-1

cdr3_aa: CSARQEEETQYF
cdr3_length: 12
v_call: TRBV20-1